This entry lists 20 T cell receptor beta chains sequenced from one sample in a study of blood T cell repertoires in COVID-19. Repertoires were generated with immunoSEQ multiplex PCR, while TCRdb's copy carries only in-frame clones and drops some. Among about 220,000 clones, over 75% were seen once, and the ten largest hold over 10%. Sequencing used peripheral blood. Receptors were obtained from a human donor in a cohort sampled during active COVID-19.

Only a few counts were recorded for this clone. J is TRBJ1-6 and V is TRBV28; 9 bases map to TRBD1. The V gene's germline CDR1 is MDHEN and CDR2 SYDVKM. The V gene end was trimmed by 6 bases and the J gene end by 10 bases; junction bases not matched to a gene: 7. The CDR3 sequence is 14 residues long. The CDR3 is CASRTGQGGSPLHF. Here the CDR3 DNA reads TGTGCCAGCAGGACGGGACAGGGAGGATCACCCCTCCACTTT.

V usage is TRBV27 and J usage is TRBJ1-2; D possibly corresponds to TRBD1 (6 bases). This CDR3 is built from 16 residues. CDR1 and CDR2 (germline): MNHEY, SMNVEV (reference sequence). Trimming took 5 bases from V and 0 from J, leaving 16 bases between them. The CDR3 sequence: CASSRIGGQPNYGYTF. The CDR3 bases are TGTGCCAGCAGTCGTATCGGGGGGCAGCCTAACTATGGCTACACCTTC.

The CDR3 sequence is CASSYFVQSGYTF. The CDR3 bases are TGTGCCAGCAGTTACTTCGTACAAAGTGGCTACACCTTC. This chain connects TRBV6-6 to TRBJ1-2; D is unresolved. The germline V gene encodes CDR1 MNHNY and CDR2 SVGAGI (reference sequence). The ends were cut back, 1 base at V and 7 bases at J, with 10 bases in the middle. The CDR3 loop spans 13 amino acids.

The rearrangement joins TRBV23-1 to TRBJ2-2; D possibly corresponds to TRBD2 (6 bases). Being an ORF, TRBV23-1 has a function that is uncertain. The CDR3 sequence is 16 residues long. Trimming cost V 0 bases and J 4 bases, with 12 bases left between them. The DNA of the CDR3 is TGCGCCAGCAGTCAATCGGAGGGTACGGGCACCGGGGAGCTGTTTTTT. Translation gives CASSQSEGTGTGELFF.

A few counts support this clone. J is TRBJ1-1 and V is TRBV5-1; TRBD1 matches 9 bases. The CDR3 runs 14 residues. Losses at the gene ends were 2 bases for V and 5 bases for J; bases not matched to a gene: 4. Germline-derived CDR1 and CDR2 are SGHRS and YFSETQ. Here the CDR3 DNA reads TGCGCCAGCAGCTTTACAGGGGGCAGGACTGAAGCTTTCTTT. This codes for CASSFTGGRTEAFF.

The chain uses TRBV28 and TRBJ1-5; 11 bases map to TRBD1. The CDR3 length is 18 residues. The germline V gene encodes CDR1 MDHEN and CDR2 SYDVKM. V shed 7 bases and J 3 bases; nucleotides not matched to a gene: 14. The CDR3 loop is CASTPPGQGARVNQPQHF. Here the CDR3 DNA reads TGTGCCAGCACCCCGCCAGGACAGGGGGCGAGAGTCAATCAGCCCCAGCATTTT.

The chain employs TRBV28 and TRBJ1-2, with 8 bases matching TRBD1. CDR1 MDHEN and CDR2 SYDVKM come from the germline V gene. V lost 7 bases to trimming and J lost 3 bases; unmatched junction nucleotides: 4. This CDR3 has 13 amino acids. The CDR3 here is CASITGQDYGYTF. In nucleotides, the CDR3 is TGTGCCAGCATCACGGGACAGGACTATGGCTACACCTTC.

J is TRBJ2-2 and V is TRBV3-1 (or the pseudogene TRBV3-2), with TRBD1 identical over 8 bases. Germline CDR1 LGHDT, CDR2 YNNKEL (reference sequence). CDR3 length: 15 residues. Trimming at V came to 0 bases and at J to 4 bases, leaving 1 base not matched to a gene. CDR3: CASSQDTGGTGELFF. The CDR3 DNA reads TGTGCCAGCAGCCAAGACACAGGGGGCACCGGGGAGCTGTTTTTT.

This rearrangement joins TRBV19 to TRBJ1-5, with D possibly TRBD1 on 6 matching bases. V was shortened by 6 bases and J by 3 bases, with 18 bases between the two germline ends. Per the germline V gene, CDR1 is LNHDA and CDR2 is SQIVND (reference sequence). This CDR3 has 16 amino acids. Written as DNA, the CDR3 is TGTGCCAGTAGCCCAGACGCCGGACAGTCCAATCAGCCCCAGCATTTT. It encodes CASSPDAGQSNQPQHF.

The chain has TRBV7-3 and TRBJ1-6; no definite D call. The CDR3 is 14 amino acids. V was clipped by 2 bases and J by 6 bases, with 8 bases between them. CDR1 is SGHTA, CDR2 FQGTGA, per germline. The CDR3 nucleotides are TGTGCCAGCAGCTTATTTTCCCGTAATTCACCCCTCCACTTT. Its protein product is CASSLFSRNSPLHF.

This chain uses TRBV27 with TRBJ1-2, with D hard to call. V lost 11 bases and J 5 bases, leaving 3 bases between the germline ends. CDR1 is MNHEY, CDR2 SMNVEV, per germline (reference sequence). The CDR3 runs to 8 residues. The DNA of the CDR3 is TGTGCCCGGTATGGCTACACCTTC. This sequence encodes CARYGYTF.

This chain uses TRBV28 with TRBJ1-1; D remains unclear. V gave up 8 bases and J gave up 2 bases, with 6 bases separating them. From germline, CDR1 is MDHEN and CDR2 SYDVKM. The CDR3 consists of 11 residues. CDR3 protein: CASGPNTEAFF. The CDR3 DNA sequence: TGTGCCAGCGGGCCAAACACTGAAGCTTTCTTT.

CDR3 amino acids: CASSFREGVFQPQHF. CDR3 bases: TGTGCCAGCAGTTTTAGGGAGGGGGTTTTTCAGCCCCAGCATTTT. V is TRBV28 and J is TRBJ1-5; D is perhaps TRBD1 (6 bases). CDR3 length: 15 residues. Germline-derived CDR1 and CDR2 are MDHEN and SYDVKM. V was pared by 3 bases and J by 6 bases, with 15 bases between.

The count of this clone is one. In DNA form, the CDR3 reads TGCGCCAGCAGTAAGGGGTTGCGAGAAAAACTGTTTTTT. Amino acids: CASSKGLREKLFF. The gene calls are TRBV5-1 and TRBJ1-4, with D possibly being TRBD1 (5 bases). There are 13 residues in the CDR3. V lost 5 bases and J 8 bases, leaving 13 bases between the germline ends. Germline CDR1 is SGHRS and CDR2 is YFSETQ.

The CDR3 coding sequence is TGTGCCAGCAGCCACGGGGGTGGCAATCAGCCCCAGCATTTT. Translation: CASSHGGGNQPQHF. J is TRBJ1-5 and V is TRBV6-6, with a possible D match to TRBD1 (5 bases). This CDR3 is 14 amino acids long. Germline V CDR1 and CDR2: MNHNY, SVGAGI (reference sequence). V was clipped by 6 bases and J by 2 bases, with 11 bases between them.

The chain links TRBV28 to TRBJ2-7, with 8 bases fitting TRBD2. The CDR3 contains 17 residues. V lost 6 bases and J lost 5; bases outside the gene matches: 18. Germline CDR1 and CDR2: MDHEN and SYDVKM. CDR3 nucleotide sequence: TGTGCCAGCAGCCCCTCAGCGGGGGCAGGTGGGTCCAACGAGCAGTACTTC. This codes for CASSPSAGAGGSNEQYF.

This chain links TRBV5-4 with TRBJ2-7; TRBD1 might be the D (5 bases). CDR1 is SGHNT, CDR2 YYREEE, per germline (reference sequence). V was cut by 5 bases and J by 3 bases, with 12 bases left in between. CDR3 length: 13 amino acids. The DNA of the CDR3 is TGTGCCAGCAGTATGGGGCAGGACTACGAGCAGTACTTC. Its translation: CASSMGQDYEQYF.

The rearrangement joins TRBV4-3 to TRBJ2-7; 10 bases line up with TRBD1. The germline V gene has CDR1 LGHNA and CDR2 YSLEER. Germline trimming cut 4 bases from V and 2 bases from J; bases unmatched to any gene: 2. The length of the CDR3 is 14 residues. The CDR3 sequence is CASSRGQGAYEQYF. The CDR3 DNA reads as TGCGCCAGCAGCCGCGGACAGGGGGCCTACGAGCAGTACTTC.

The chain joins TRBV15 to TRBJ1-1, with 7 bases identical to TRBD1. The CDR3 runs 16 residues. Germline V gene sequence: CDR1 LNHNV, CDR2 YYDKDF (reference sequence). Trimming at V came to 3 bases and at J to 1 base, leaving 8 bases not matched to a gene. The CDR3 is CATSRETGDRNTEAFF. In nucleotides, the CDR3 is TGTGCCACCAGCAGGGAAACAGGGGATCGGAACACTGAAGCTTTCTTT.

V usage is TRBV5-1 and J usage is TRBJ1-2; 12 bases agree with TRBD1. This CDR3 is built from 13 residues. V was pared by 9 bases and J by 6 bases, with 6 bases of the junction left unmatched. The V gene's germline CDR1 is SGHRS and CDR2 YFSETQ. The CDR3 sequence: CATGTGGLDGYTF. CDR3 DNA sequence: TGCGCCACGGGGACAGGGGGCCTAGATGGCTACACCTTC.